This entry concerns a single T cell receptor beta chain. This entry is derived from a study of blood T cells in healthy people across ages. About the study: Template-switching capture recovered about one barcoded beta molecule per two T cells.

A second PCR, run for roughly 7 to 11 cycles, used a sample-barcoded 5' primer plus a J-beta primer mix. TCRdb re-called the 5' RACE reads through MiXCR, storing one row per CDR3 protein. The data show nearly 1 million distinct CDR3 sequences, roughly 50% seen once. The CDR3 length is 16 residues. Per germline, CDR1 SGHRS and CDR2 YFSETQ. The ends lost 1 base at V and 4 bases at J; junction bases unmatched: 7. Material: blood. The receptor's source is a woman aged 60-75 years in good health. The V gene is TRBV5-1, the J gene TRBJ2-2; 7 nucleotides align to TRBD1. CDR3 residues: CASSLLVTGPTGELFF. The CDR3 DNA sequence: TGCGCCAGCAGCTTGCTGGTGACAGGGCCCACCGGGGAGCTGTTTTTT.